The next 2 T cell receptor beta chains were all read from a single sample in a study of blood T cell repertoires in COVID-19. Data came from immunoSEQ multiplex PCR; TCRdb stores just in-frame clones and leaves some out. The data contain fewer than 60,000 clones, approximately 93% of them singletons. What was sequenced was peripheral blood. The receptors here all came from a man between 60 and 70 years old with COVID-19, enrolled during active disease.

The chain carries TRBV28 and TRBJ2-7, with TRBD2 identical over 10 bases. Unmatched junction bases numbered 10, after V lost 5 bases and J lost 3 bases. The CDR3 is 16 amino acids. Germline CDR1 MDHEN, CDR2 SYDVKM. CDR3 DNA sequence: TGTGCCAGCAGTACAAGTACTAGCGGGAAGAGCTACGAGCAGTACTTC. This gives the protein CASSTSTSGKSYEQYF.

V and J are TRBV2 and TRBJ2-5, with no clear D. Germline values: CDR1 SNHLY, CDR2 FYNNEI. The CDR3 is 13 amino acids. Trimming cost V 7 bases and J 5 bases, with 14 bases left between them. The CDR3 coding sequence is TGTGCCAGCACATTCCTGAGGATGGAGACCCAGTACTTC. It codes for CASTFLRMETQYF.